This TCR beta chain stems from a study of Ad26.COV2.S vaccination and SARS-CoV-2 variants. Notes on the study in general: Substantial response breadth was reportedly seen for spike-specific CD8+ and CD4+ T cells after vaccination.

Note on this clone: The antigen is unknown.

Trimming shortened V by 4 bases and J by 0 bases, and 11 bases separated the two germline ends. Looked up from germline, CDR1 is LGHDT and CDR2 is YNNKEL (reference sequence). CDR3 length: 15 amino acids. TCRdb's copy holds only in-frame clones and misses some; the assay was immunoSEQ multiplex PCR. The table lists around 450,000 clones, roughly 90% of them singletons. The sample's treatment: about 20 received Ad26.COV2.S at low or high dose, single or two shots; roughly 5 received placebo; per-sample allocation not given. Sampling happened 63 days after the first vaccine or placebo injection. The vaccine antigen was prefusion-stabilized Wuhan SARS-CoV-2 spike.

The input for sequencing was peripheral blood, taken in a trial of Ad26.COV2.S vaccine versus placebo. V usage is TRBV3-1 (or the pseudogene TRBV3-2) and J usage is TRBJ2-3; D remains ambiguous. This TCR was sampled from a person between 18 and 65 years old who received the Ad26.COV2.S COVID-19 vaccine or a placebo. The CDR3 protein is CASSLFSSSTDTQYF. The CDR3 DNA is TGTGCCAGCAGCCTATTTTCTTCTAGCACAGATACGCAGTATTTT.